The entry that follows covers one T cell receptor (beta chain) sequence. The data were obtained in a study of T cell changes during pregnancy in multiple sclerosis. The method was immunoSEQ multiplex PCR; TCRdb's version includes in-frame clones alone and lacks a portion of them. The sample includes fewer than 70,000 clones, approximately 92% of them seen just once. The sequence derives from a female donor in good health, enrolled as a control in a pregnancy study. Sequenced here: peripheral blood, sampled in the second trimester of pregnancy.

The CDR3 reads CASSPTPGQGNGYTF. CDR3 coding DNA: TGTGCCAGCTCACCAACCCCGGGACAGGGGAATGGCTACACCTTC. The chain combines TRBV18 with TRBJ1-2, with 10 bases aligning to TRBD1. CDR3 length: 15 amino acids. Germline V lookup: CDR1 KGHSH, CDR2 LQKENI. V shed 2 bases, J shed 6 bases, and the junction held 6 bases outside the gene matches.